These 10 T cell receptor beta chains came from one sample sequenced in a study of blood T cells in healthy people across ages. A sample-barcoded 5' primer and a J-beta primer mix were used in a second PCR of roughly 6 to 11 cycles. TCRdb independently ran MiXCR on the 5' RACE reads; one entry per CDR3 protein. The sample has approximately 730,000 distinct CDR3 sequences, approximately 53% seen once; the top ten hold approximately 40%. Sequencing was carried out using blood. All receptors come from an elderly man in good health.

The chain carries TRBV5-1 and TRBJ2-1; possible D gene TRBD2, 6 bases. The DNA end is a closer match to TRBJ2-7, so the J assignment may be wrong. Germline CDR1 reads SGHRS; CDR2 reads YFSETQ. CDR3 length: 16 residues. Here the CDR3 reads CASSLAEGAAYNEQYF. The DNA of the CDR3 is TGCGCCAGCAGCTTGGCGGAGGGAGCGGCCTACAATGAGCAGTACTTC.

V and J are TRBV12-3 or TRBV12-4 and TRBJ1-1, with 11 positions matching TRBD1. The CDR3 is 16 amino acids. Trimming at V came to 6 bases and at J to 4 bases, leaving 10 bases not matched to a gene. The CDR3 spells CASRRAGTGGVTEAFF. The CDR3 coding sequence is TGTGCCAGCAGACGCGCCGGGACAGGGGGTGTCACTGAAGCTTTCTTT.

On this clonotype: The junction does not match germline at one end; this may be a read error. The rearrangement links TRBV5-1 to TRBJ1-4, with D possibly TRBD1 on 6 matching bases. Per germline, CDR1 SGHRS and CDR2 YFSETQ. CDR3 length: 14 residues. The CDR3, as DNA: TGTGCCAGCAGCCCCCAAGGGGGGGGTGAAAAACTGTTTTTT. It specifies CASSPQGGGEKLFF.

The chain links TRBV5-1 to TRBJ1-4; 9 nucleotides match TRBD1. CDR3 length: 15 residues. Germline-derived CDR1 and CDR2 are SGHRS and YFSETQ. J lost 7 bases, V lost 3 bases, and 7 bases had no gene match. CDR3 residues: CASSSLGTGIEKLFF. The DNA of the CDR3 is TGCGCCAGCAGCTCCCTCGGGACAGGGATTGAAAAACTGTTTTTT.

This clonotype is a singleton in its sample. This chain's CDR3 is CASSEAGQNPYNEQYF. CDR3 bases: TGTGCCAGCAGTGAAGCGGGTCAGAACCCCTACAATGAGCAGTACTTC. V is TRBV6-1 and J is TRBJ2-1; D is unresolved. The end of the DNA is better explained by TRBJ2-7, so the J call may be wrong. The CDR3 spans 16 residues. CDR1 and CDR2 from the germline V gene are MNHNS and SASEGT.

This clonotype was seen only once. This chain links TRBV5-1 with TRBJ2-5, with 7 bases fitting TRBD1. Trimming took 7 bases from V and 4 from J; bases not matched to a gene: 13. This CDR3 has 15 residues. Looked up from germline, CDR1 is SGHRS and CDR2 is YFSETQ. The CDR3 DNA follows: TGCGCCAGCGCCTTCCAGGGGGACGTGTTAGAGACCCAGTACTTC. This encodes CASAFQGDVLETQYF.

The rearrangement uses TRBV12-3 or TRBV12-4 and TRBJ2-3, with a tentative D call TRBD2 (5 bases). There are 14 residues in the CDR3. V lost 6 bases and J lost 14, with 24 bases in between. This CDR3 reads CASSSTPLAPYAYF. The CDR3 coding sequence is TGTGCCAGCAGCTCAACTCCTCTAGCTCCATACGCGTATTTT.

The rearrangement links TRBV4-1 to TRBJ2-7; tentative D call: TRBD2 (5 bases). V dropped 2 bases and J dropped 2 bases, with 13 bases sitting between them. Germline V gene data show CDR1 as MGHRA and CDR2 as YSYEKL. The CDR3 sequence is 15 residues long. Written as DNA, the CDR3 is TGCGCCAGCAGCCAACCTGAGCGGCCCCCCTACGAGCAGTACTTC. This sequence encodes CASSQPERPPYEQYF.

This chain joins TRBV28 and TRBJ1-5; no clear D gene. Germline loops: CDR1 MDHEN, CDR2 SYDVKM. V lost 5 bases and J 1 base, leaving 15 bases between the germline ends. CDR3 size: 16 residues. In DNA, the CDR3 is TGTGCCAGCAGTCCGAACAGCCAGCGGAGCAATCAGCCCCAGCATTTT. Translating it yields CASSPNSQRSNQPQHF.

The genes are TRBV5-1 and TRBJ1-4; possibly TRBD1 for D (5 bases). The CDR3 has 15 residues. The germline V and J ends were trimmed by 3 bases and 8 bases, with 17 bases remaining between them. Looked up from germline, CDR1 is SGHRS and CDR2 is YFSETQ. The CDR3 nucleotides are TGCGCCAGCAGCTCCGTCGGGGGAGGAAGCGAAAAACTGTTTTTT. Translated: CASSSVGGGSEKLFF.